A single TCR beta chain is shown here with its context. The source of the sample is a study of shared clonotypes between healthy human individuals. Study information: Three plates each covered CD4 naive and memory; CD8 naive two, CD8 memory one.

CD45RO-negative cells were positively selected for CCR7, leaving out terminally differentiated effector memory CD45RA+ cells. The CDR3 loop spans 16 amino acids. J lost 5 bases, V lost 1 base, and 4 bases had no gene match. Germline CDR1 SEHNR, CDR2 FQNEAQ (reference sequence). The protocol was immunoSEQ multiplex PCR, while the TCRdb copy is restricted to in-frame clones and leaves out a portion. The profile covers about 680,000 clones, with roughly 94% appearing a single time and roughly 24% taken by the ten largest. The TCR sequence derives from a man aged 25 to 40 in good health. The chain links TRBV7-9 to TRBJ2-1; 11 bases map to TRBD2. The specimen was naive CD8+ T cells sorted from blood. The CDR3 loop reads CASSLESTSGNNEQFF. The CDR3 coding sequence is TGTGCCAGCAGCTTAGAATCGACTAGCGGGAACAATGAGCAGTTCTTC.